This TCR beta chain was sequenced in a study of blood T cell repertoires in COVID-19. Background on the study: The United States, Italy and Spain supplied acute and convalescent COVID-19 samples.

Per the authors' pipeline: Using reference gene primer amplification, nucleated cell counts were estimated. Clones were sequenced by immunoSEQ multiplex PCR, and TCRdb holds only the in-frame ones, with some missing. That table furnishes V, J and clone size, whereas the DNA furnished D and trimming. The data contain 150,000 to 200,000 clones, roughly 86% of them seen just once; the ten biggest clones take up about 3%. This CDR3 is built from 15 residues. The germline V gene encodes CDR1 SGDLS and CDR2 YYNGEE. V lost 8 bases to trimming and J lost 0 bases; unmatched junction nucleotides: 4. Material: peripheral blood. The genes are TRBV9 and TRBJ2-3; 12 bases map to TRBD2. The sequence came from a man aged 35-49 years with active or convalescent COVID-19. In nucleotides, the CDR3 is TGTGCCAGTGGGACTAGCGGGCAGAGCACAGATACGCAGTATTTT. Translation gives CASGTSGQSTDTQYF.